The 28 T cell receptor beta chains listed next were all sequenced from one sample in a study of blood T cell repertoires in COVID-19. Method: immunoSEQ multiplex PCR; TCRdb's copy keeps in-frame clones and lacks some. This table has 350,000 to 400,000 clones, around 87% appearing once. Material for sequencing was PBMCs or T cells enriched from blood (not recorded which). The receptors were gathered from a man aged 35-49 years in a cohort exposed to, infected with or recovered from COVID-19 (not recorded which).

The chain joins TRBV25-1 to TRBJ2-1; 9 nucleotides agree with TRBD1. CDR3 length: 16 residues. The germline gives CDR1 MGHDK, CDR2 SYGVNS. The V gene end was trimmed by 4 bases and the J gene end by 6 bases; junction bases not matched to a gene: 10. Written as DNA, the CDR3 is TGTGCCAGCAGTGGGCCCCGGACAGGGGAGGTCAATGAGCAGTTCTTC. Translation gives CASSGPRTGEVNEQFF.

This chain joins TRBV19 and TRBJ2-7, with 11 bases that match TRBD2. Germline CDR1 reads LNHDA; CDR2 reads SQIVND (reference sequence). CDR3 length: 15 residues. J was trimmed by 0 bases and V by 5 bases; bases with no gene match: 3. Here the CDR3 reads CASSSGTSGSYEQYF. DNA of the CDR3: TGTGCCAGTAGTTCCGGGACTAGCGGCTCCTACGAGCAGTACTTC.

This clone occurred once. The CDR3 DNA follows: TGTGCCAGCAGGGAGTTTGGGGCCAACGTCCTGACTTTC. This translates into CASREFGANVLTF. The chain has TRBV27 and TRBJ2-6; no clear D. The germline CDR1 and CDR2 sequences are MNHEY and SMNVEV (reference sequence). The CDR3 covers 13 residues. The V end was cut by 6 bases, the J end by 3 bases, with 6 bases between.

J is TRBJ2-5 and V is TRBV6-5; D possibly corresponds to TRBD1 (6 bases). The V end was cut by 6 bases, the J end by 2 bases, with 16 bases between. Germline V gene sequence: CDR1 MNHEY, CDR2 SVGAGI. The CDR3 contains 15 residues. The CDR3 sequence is CASSSPTGLQETQYF. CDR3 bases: TGTGCCAGCAGCTCTCCAACAGGGTTACAAGAGACCCAGTACTTC.

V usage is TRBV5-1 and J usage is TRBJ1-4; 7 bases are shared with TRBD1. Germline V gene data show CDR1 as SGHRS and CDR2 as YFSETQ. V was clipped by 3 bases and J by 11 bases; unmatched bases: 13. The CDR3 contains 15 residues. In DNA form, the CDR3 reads TGCGCCAGCAGCTCGGGACAGTCCGGAGGAGGTAAACTGTTTTTT. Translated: CASSSGQSGGGKLFF.

The CDR3 is CASSLEGTETQYF. The CDR3 region has the DNA TGTGCCAGCAGTTTAGAGGGAACGGAGACCCAGTACTTC. V gene TRBV28 combines with J gene TRBJ2-5; D is possibly TRBD2 (5 bases). CDR1 MDHEN and CDR2 SYDVKM come from the germline V gene. The V and J ends lost 2 bases and 5 bases respectively, with 9 bases between them. CDR3 length equals 13 residues. Filled out from reference TRBV28 and TRBJ2-5, the complete variable domain reads DVKVTQSSRYLVKRTGEKVFLECVQDMDHENMFWYRQDPGLGLRLIYFSYDVKMKEKGDIPEGYSVSREKKERFSLILESASTNQTSMYLCASSLEGTETQYFGPGTRLLVL.

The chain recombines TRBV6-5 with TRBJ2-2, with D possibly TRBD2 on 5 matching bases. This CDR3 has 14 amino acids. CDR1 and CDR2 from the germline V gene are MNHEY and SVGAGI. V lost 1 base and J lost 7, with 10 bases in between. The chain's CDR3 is CASSYWKGVGELFF. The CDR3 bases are TGTGCCAGCAGTTACTGGAAGGGAGTCGGGGAGCTGTTTTTT.

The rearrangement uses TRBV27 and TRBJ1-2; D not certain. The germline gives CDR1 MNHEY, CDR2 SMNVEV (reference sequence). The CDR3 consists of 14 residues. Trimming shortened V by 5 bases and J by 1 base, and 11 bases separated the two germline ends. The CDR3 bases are TGTGCCAGCAGTCCCCTAGGAAGTAACTATGGCTACACCTTC. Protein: CASSPLGSNYGYTF.

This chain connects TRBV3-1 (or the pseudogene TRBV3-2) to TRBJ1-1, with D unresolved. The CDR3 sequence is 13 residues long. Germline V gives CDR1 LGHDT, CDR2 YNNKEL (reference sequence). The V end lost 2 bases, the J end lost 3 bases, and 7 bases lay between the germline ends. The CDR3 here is CASSQYLDTEAFF. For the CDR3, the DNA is TGTGCCAGCAGCCAATACTTGGACACTGAAGCTTTCTTT.

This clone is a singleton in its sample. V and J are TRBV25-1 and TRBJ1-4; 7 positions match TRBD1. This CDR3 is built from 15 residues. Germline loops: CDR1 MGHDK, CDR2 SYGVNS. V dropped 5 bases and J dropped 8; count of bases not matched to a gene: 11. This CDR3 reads CASSHTGASSEKLFF. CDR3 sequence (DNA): TGTGCCAGCAGTCATACAGGGGCTAGTTCCGAAAAACTGTTTTTT.

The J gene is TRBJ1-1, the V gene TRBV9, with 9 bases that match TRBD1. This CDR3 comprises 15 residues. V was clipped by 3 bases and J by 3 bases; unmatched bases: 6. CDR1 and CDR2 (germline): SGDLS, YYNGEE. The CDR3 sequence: CASSARDRAHTEAFF. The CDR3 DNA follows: TGTGCCAGCAGCGCGCGGGACAGGGCGCACACTGAAGCTTTCTTT. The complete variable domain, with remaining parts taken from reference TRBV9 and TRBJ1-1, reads DSGVTQTPKHLITATGQRVTLRCSPRSGDLSVYWYQQSLDQGLQFLIQYYNGEERAKGNILERFSAQQFPDLHSELNLSSLELGDSALYFCASSARDRAHTEAFFGQGTRLTVV.

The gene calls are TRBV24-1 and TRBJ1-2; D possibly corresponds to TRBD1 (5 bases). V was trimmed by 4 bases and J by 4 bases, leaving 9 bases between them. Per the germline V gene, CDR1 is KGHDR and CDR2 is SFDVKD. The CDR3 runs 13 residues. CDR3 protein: CATSEGRGYGYTF. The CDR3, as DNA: TGTGCCACCAGTGAGGGGCGCGGCTATGGCTACACCTTC.

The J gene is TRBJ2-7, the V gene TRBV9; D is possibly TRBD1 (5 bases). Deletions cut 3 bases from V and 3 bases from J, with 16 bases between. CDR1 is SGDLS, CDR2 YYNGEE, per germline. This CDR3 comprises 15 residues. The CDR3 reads CASSANIDRVYEQYF. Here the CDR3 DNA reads TGTGCCAGCAGCGCAAACATAGACAGAGTCTACGAGCAGTACTTC.

The CDR3 here is CASSLSGIRQPQHF. CDR3 bases: TGTGCCAGCAGTCTGTCAGGGATCCGGCAGCCCCAGCATTTT. The chain couples TRBV27 to TRBJ1-5, with D possibly being TRBD1 (5 bases). V was trimmed by 5 bases and J by 7 bases, leaving 15 bases between them. Looked up from germline, CDR1 is MNHEY and CDR2 is SMNVEV (reference sequence). This CDR3 is 14 amino acids long.

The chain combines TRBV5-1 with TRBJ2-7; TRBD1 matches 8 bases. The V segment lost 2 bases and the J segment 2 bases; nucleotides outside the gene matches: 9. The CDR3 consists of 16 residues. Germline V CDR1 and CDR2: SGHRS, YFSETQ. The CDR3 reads CASSFATGATTYEQYF. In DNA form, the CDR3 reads TGCGCCAGCAGCTTCGCGACAGGGGCTACAACCTACGAGCAGTACTTC.

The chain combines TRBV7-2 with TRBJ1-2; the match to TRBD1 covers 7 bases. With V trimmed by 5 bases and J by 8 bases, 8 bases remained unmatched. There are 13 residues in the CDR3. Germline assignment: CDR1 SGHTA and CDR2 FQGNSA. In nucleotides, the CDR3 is TGTGCCAGCAGCCCGGACAGGAACTCGGGCTACACCTTC. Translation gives CASSPDRNSGYTF. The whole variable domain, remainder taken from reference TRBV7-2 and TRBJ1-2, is GAGVSQSPSNKVTEKGKDVELRCDPISGHTALYWYRQSLGQGLEFLIYFQGNSAPDKSGLPSDRFSAERTGGSVSTLTIQRTQQEDSAVYLCASSPDRNSGYTFGSGTRLTVV.

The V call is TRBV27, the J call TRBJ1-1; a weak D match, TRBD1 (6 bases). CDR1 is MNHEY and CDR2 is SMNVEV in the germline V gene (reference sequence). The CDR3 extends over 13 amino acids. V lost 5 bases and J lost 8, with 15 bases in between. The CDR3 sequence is CASSQGFRFEAFF. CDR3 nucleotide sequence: TGTGCCAGCAGTCAGGGGTTTCGGTTCGAAGCTTTCTTT.

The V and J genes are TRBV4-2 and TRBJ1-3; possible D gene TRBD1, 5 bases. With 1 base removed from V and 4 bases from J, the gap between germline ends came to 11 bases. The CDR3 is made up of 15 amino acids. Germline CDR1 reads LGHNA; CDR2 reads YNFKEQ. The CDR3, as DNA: TGTGCCAGCAGCCAAGGGGGCTTCCCGGGAAACACCATATATTTT. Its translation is CASSQGGFPGNTIYF.

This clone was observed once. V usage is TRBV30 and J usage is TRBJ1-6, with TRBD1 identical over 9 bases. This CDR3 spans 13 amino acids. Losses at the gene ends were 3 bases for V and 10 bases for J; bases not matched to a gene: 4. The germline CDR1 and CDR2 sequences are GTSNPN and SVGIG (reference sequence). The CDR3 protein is CAWRQGAQSPLHF. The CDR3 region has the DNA TGTGCCTGGAGACAGGGGGCGCAATCACCCCTCCACTTT.

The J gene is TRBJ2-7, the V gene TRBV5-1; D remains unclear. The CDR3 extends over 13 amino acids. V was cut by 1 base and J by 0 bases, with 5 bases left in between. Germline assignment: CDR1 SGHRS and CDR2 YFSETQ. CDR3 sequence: CASSLSHSYEQYF. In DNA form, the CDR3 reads TGCGCCAGCAGCTTGAGCCACTCCTACGAGCAGTACTTC.

The DNA for the CDR3 is TGTGCAAGTCGCTTAGCCCCACGGGGCGAGCAGTACTTC. Its translation: CASRLAPRGEQYF. This rearrangement joins TRBV12-2 to TRBJ2-7; the listed D gene, TRBD2, was not tested against the DNA. TRBV12-2 is noted as a pseudogene. The CDR3 is 13 residues long.

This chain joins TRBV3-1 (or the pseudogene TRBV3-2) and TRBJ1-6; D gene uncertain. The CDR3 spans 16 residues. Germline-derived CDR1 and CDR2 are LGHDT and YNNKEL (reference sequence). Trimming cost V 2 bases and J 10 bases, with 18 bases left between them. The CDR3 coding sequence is TGTGCCAGCAGCCAAACGGGGTTACCGGGTAGGTCACCCCTCCACTTT. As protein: CASSQTGLPGRSPLHF.

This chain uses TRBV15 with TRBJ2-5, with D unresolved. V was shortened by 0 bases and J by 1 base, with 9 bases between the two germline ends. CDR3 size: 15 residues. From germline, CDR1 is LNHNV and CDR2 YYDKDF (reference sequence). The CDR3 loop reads CATSRDSDFQETQYF. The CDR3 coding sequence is TGTGCCACCAGCAGAGATTCAGATTTCCAAGAGACCCAGTACTTC.

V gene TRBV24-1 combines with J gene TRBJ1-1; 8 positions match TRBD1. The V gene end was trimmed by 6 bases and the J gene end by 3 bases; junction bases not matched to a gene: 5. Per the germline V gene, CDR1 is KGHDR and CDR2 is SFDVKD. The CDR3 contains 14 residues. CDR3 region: CATSSAGGYTEAFF. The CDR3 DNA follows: TGTGCCACCAGTAGCGCAGGGGGCTACACTGAAGCTTTCTTT.

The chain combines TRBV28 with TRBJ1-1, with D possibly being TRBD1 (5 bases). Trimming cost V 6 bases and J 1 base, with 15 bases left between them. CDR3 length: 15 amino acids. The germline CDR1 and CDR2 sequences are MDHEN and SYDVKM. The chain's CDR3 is CASRMAVGPNTEAFF. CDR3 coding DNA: TGTGCCAGCAGAATGGCGGTGGGGCCGAACACTGAAGCTTTCTTT.

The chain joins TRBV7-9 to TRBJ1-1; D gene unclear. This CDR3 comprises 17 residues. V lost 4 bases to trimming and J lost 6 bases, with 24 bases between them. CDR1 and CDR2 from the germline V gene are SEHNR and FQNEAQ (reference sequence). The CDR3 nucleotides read TGTGCCAGCAGCTCTGGGTGGGCCCCAGTGGCCCGGTCTGAAGCTTTCTTT. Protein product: CASSSGWAPVARSEAFF.

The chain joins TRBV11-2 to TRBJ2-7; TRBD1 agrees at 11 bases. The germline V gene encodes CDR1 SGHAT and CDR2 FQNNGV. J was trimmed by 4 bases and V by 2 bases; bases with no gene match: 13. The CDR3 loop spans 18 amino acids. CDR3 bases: TGTGCCAGCAGCTTATCACATTCGGGACAGGGGGTTGCGTACGAGCAGTACTTC. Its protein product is CASSLSHSGQGVAYEQYF.

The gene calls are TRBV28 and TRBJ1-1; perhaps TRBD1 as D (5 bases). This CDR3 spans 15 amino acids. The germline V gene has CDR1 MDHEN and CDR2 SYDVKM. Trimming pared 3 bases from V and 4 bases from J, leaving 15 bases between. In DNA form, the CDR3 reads TGTGCCAGCAGTTTCGTAGGGGTGGGGGGCACTGAAGCTTTCTTT. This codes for CASSFVGVGGTEAFF.